This T cell receptor beta chain was identified during a study of blood T cells in healthy people across ages. CDR3 size: 12 residues. Trimming removed 4 bases from V and 6 bases from J, with 8 bases in between. Germline CDR1 reads ENHRY; CDR2 reads SYGVKD. A sample-barcoded 5' primer and a J-beta primer mix were used in a second PCR of about 7 to 12 cycles. TCRdb re-analysed the 5' RACE reads in MiXCR, keeping a single row per CDR3 protein. The sample records hundreds of thousands of distinct CDR3 sequences, about 28% being singletons. This clonotype appeared a few times. Another study also made use of these data, one on T cells of mothers and their children.

The sequence came from a boy between 2 and 15 years old in good health. The sequenced material came from blood. The chain couples TRBV10-3 to TRBJ2-3, with D unresolved. The CDR3 is CAISVAIDTQYF. The DNA of the CDR3 is TGTGCCATCAGTGTAGCAATCGATACGCAGTATTTT.